This T cell receptor beta chain appears in the sequencing data of a study of blood T cell repertoires in COVID-19. Overall study context: PBMCs, B-cell-depleted T cells, or T cells provided the cDNA or gDNA that made up the material.

Per the authors' pipeline: Nucleated cell counts were estimated from reference gene primer amplification. The protocol was immunoSEQ multiplex PCR, while the TCRdb copy is restricted to in-frame clones and leaves out a portion. The V and J calls and clone size were taken over from that table, and D and trimming were inferred from the DNA. The sample shows roughly 69,000 clones, around 80% of them seen only once. The CDR3 extends over 16 amino acids. Germline CDR1 SGHDT, CDR2 YYEEEE. V trimming: 0 bases; J trimming: 4 bases; junction bases outside the gene matches: 10. Cohort allocation depended upon clinical history that participants reported.

Material for sequencing was PBMCs or T cells enriched from blood (not recorded which). V usage is TRBV5-6 and J usage is TRBJ2-7; 7 bases match TRBD2. The origin of this receptor is a woman aged 40 to 50 with acute COVID-19. The CDR3 DNA is TGTGCCAGCAGCTTGGAGGTCGGTGGGAGGGTATACGAGCAGTACTTC. The encoded protein is CASSLEVGGRVYEQYF.